This TCR beta chain was found in a study of OX40 agonist ivuxolimab in advanced cancers. Whole-study context: Patients undergoing dose escalation presented with hepatocellular carcinoma, melanoma, renal cell or head and neck cancer.

The V gene end was trimmed by 6 bases and the J gene end by 2 bases; junction bases not matched to a gene: 4. CDR1 is SQVTM and CDR2 is ANQGSEA in the germline V gene. The CDR3 spans 14 residues. Sequenced by immunoSEQ multiplex PCR; TCRdb stores in-frame clones only, minus some. Of tens of thousands of clones detected, around 81% appear once; the ten largest clones hold about 2.5%. The chain carries TRBV29-1 and TRBJ2-3; TRBD2 agrees at 11 bases. The sequencing used CD4+ or CD8+ T cells sorted from blood, collected in a trial of the OX40 agonist ivuxolimab. This TCR came from an adult with an advanced solid tumor such as melanoma, head and neck, liver or kidney cancer. The CDR3 DNA reads TGCAGCGTACTACTAGCGGGAGTCACAGATACGCAGTATTTT. Protein sequence: CSVLLAGVTDTQYF.